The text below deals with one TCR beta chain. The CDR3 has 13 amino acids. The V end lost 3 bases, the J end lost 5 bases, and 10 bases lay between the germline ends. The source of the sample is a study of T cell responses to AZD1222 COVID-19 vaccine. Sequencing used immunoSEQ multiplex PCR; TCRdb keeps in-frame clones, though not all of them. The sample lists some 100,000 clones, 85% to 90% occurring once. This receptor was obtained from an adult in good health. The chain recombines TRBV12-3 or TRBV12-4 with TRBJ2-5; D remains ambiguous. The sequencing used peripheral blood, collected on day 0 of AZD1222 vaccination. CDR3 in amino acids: CASSFFSKETQYF. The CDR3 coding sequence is TGTGCCAGCAGTTTTTTCAGCAAGGAGACCCAGTACTTC.